This T cell receptor (beta chain) was sequenced for a study of blood T cell repertoires in COVID-19. The recovered donors of Cohort 3 showed two negative PCRs, clearance, or symptom resolution. Clones were read by immunoSEQ multiplex PCR, and TCRdb kept only the in-frame ones, dropping some. The sample lists about 160,000 clones, around 84% occurring once. The V gene end was trimmed by 4 bases and the J gene end by 4 bases; junction bases not matched to a gene: 10. CDR1 is MNHEY, CDR2 SVGAGI, per germline. The CDR3 consists of 16 residues. The genes are TRBV6-5 and TRBJ1-5; 7 bases fit TRBD1. The TCR sequence derives from a woman aged 50 to 65 who had recovered from COVID-19. Sequencing input: PBMCs or T cells enriched from blood (not recorded which). CDR3 DNA: TGTGCCAGCAGTTTTACCATAGGGGGCCTGAATCAGCCCCAGCATTTT. This encodes CASSFTIGGLNQPQHF.